The TCR beta chain under discussion was sequenced for a study of control samples from healthy donors and cancer patients (dated by TCRdb to 2018 to 2021). The germline V gene provides CDR1 SGHRS and CDR2 YFSETQ. The CDR3 goes from the cysteine to the phenylalanine over 15 residues. Only the CDR3 region is kept as DNA, spanning 45 bases read in frame from base 1. V lost 4 bases and J lost 4 bases, and the count of bases not matched to a germline gene is 10. Library prep was done by the immunoSEQ multiplex PCR assay. The table comes from immuneACCESS by way of TCRdb, which keeps in-frame sequences with V and J called. Part of the clones is missing from these tables; in studies checked, under half for an unresolved V gene and the rest for unknown reasons. This sample comprises around 30,000 clones, about 93% of them detected only once. Of the sample, 1.5% to 2% falls within the top ten clones. In the case of this clone: Its antigen is not yet known. No base-level quality is on record; no much larger clone is a single base apart.

This TCR was sampled from a man aged 35 to 55 with colorectal cancer. The V and J segments used are TRBV5-1 and TRBJ1-2, and TRBD1 aligns with 7 junction nucleotides. The sequenced sample consisted of PBMCs. In nucleotides, the sequence is TGCGCCAGCAGCCGGGAGACAGGGTCCCTCTATGGCTACACCTTC. Translated, it reads CASSRETGSLYGYTF.